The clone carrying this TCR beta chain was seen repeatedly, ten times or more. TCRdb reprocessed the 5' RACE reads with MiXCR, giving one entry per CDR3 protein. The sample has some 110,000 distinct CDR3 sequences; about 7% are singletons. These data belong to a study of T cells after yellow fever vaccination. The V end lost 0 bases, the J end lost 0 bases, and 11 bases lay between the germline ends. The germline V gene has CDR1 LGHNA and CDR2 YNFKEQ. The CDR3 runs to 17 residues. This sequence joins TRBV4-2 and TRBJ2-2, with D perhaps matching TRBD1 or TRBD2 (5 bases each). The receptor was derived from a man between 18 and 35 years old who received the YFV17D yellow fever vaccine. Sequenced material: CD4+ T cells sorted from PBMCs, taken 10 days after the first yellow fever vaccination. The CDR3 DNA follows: TGTGCCAGCAGCCAAGATTTGGGGGACGCGAACACCGGGGAGCTGTTTTTT. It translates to CASSQDLGDANTGELFF.